This TCR beta chain was identified during a study of cytomegalovirus exposure and HLA in healthy donors. In the PCR, 60 Vbeta and 13 Jbeta primers were used. The assay was immunoSEQ multiplex PCR, and TCRdb's table has in-frame clones only and misses some. The table has 150,000 to 200,000 clones, roughly 79% seen once. Healthy individuals who donated bone marrow served as the donors. Though probably carrying unrecorded immune exposures, donors were nominally healthy at sampling. In the case of this clone: The antigen remains unidentified.

The length of the CDR3 is 11 residues. In germline, CDR1 is SEHNR, CDR2 FQNEAQ (reference sequence). Trimming shortened V by 7 bases and J by 5 bases, and 8 bases separated the two germline ends. Study-level findings and limits: A later analysis, which compared TCR beta chains of equal frequency, found the HLA-associated ones more clonally expanded.

The sequenced sample consisted of PBMCs. The chain recombines TRBV7-9 with TRBJ2-5; D gene ambiguous. This TCR came from a woman between 18 and 29 years old in good health and CMV-seropositive. For the CDR3, the DNA is TGTGCCAGCATTAAACTGGAGACCCAGTACTTC. It translates to CASIKLETQYF.